This record looks at one T cell receptor beta chain sequence and its context. Its matching antigen is unknown. Purified naive CD4+ T cells were depleted of CD25+ Tregs. CDR1 and CDR2 from the germline V gene are SGHAT and FQNNGV. Trimming cost V 6 bases and J 2 bases, with 13 bases left between them. The CDR3 is made up of 14 amino acids. Semi-nested PCR with Nested Universal Primer A followed constant-region reverse priming of full-length variable regions. Using its own MiXCR run on the 5' RACE reads, TCRdb lists one record per CDR3 protein. The sample holds 45,000 to 55,000 distinct CDR3 sequences, approximately 24% seen once. General study results and limits: Tumor memory CD4+ T cell TCR gene usage was found to cluster with blood and lymph node memory CD4+ cells and with lymph node naive CD4+ cells.

The sequence derives from a female donor with breast cancer. Sequences were obtained from tumor-infiltrating naive CD4+ T cells sorted from the breast tumor. Subset reported: naive CD4+ T cells, CD4+CD45RA+CD25-. The J gene is TRBJ2-5, the V gene TRBV11-2; possibly TRBD2 for D (5 bases). The CDR3 sequence is CASSGLYDQETQYF. CDR3 coding DNA: TGTGCCAGCAGTGGACTTTACGATCAAGAGACCCAGTACTTC. The whole variable domain, filled in from reference TRBV11-2 and TRBJ2-5, reads EAGVAQSPRYKIIEKRQSVAFWCNPISGHATLYWYQQILGQGPKLLIQFQNNGVVDDSQLPKDRFSAERLKGVDSTLKIQPAKLEDSAVYLCASSGLYDQETQYFGPGTRLLVL.